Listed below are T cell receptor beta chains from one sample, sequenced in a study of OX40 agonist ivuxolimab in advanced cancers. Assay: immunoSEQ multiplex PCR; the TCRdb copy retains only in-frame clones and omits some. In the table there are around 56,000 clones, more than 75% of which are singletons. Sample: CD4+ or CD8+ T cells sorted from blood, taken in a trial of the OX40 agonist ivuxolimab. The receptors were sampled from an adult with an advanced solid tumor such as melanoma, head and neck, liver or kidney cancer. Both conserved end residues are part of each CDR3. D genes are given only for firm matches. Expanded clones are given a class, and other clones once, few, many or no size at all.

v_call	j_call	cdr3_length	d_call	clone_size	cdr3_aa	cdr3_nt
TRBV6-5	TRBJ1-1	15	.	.	CASRRGRATTTEAFF	TGTGCCAGCAGGCGAGGGAGGGCGACTACCACTGAAGCTTTCTTT
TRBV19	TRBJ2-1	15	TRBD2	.	CASSGRAISYNEQFF	TGTGCCAGTAGCGGGAGGGCCATTTCCTACAATGAGCAGTTCTTC
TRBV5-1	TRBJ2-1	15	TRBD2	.	CASSLETGGINEQFF	TGCGCCAGCAGCTTGGAGACGGGAGGAATCAATGAGCAGTTCTTC
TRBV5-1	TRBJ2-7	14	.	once	CASSPGAAGSEQYF	TGCGCCAGCAGCCCCGGGGCTGCGGGCAGCGAGCAGTACTTC
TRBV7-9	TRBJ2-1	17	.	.	CASSLGALARSYNEQFF	TGTGCCAGCAGCTTGGGCGCCCTAGCGCGTTCCTACAATGAGCAGTTCTTC
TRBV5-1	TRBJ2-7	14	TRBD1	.	CASSLGTGEHEQYF	TGCGCCAGCAGCTTGGGGACAGGGGAACACGAGCAGTACTTC
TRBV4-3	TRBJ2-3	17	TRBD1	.	CASSQDGPGQGTDTQYF	TGCGCCAGCAGCCAAGATGGGCCGGGACAGGGGACAGATACGCAGTATTTT
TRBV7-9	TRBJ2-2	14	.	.	CASSPNIVSGELFF	TGTGCCAGCAGCCCCAACATAGTTTCGGGGGAGCTGTTTTTT
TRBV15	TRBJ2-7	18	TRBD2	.	CATSRDPGGMGFTYEQYF	TGTGCCACCAGCAGGGACCCGGGAGGGATGGGATTTACCTACGAGCAGTACTTC
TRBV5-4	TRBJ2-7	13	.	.	CASSLFQGYEQYF	TGTGCCAGCAGCTTGTTCCAAGGCTACGAGCAGTACTTC
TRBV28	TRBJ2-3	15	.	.	CASSALRDRTDTQYF	TGTGCCAGCAGCGCACTACGGGACCGCACAGATACGCAGTATTTT
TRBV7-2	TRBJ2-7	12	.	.	CASSLNIGRQYF	TGTGCCAGCAGCTTAAATATAGGTAGGCAGTACTTC
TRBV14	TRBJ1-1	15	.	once	CASSQDRDFHTEAFF	TGTGCCAGCAGCCAAGATCGGGACTTTCACACTGAAGCTTTCTTT
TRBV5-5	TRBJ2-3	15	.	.	CASSLARGEGDTQYF	TGTGCCAGCAGCTTGGCGAGGGGAGAAGGGGATACGCAGTATTTT
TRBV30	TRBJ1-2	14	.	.	CAWKLLGDFYGYTF	TGTGCCTGGAAATTACTAGGGGACTTCTATGGCTACACCTTC
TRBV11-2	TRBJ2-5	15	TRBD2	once	CASSLAGGEVKTQYF	TGTGCCAGCAGCTTGGCGGGGGGCGAGGTAAAGACCCAGTACTTC
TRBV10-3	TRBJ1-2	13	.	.	CAISARENDGYTF	TGTGCCATCAGTGCTCGGGAAAATGATGGCTACACCTTC
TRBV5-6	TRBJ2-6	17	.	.	CASRRFNSHNRANVLTF	TGTGCCAGCAGGCGATTCAATAGTCACAATCGGGCCAACGTCCTGACTTTC
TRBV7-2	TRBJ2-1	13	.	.	CASSLTRGGEQFF	TGTGCCAGCAGCTTAACCAGGGGTGGGGAGCAGTTCTTC
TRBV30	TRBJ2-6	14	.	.	CAWSEWSGANVLTF	TGTGCCTGGAGTGAGTGGTCTGGGGCCAACGTCCTGACTTTC
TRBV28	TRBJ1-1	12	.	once	CASTTGDTEAFF	TGTGCCAGCACTACCGGGGACACTGAAGCTTTCTTT
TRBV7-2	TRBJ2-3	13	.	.	CASSLGGTDTQYF	TGTGCCAGCAGCTTAGGGGGAACAGATACGCAGTATTTT
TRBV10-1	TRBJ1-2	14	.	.	CASSESGTPYGYTF	TGCGCCAGCAGCGAATCCGGGACACCCTATGGCTACACCTTC
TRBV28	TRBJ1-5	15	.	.	CASVQGGYSNQPQHF	TGTGCCAGCGTCCAGGGAGGTTATAGCAATCAGCCCCAGCATTTT
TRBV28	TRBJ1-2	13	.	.	CASSLSGHYGYTF	TGTGCCAGCAGTTTGTCAGGGCACTATGGCTACACCTTC
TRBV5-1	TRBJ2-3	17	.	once	CASSPERGQLRGDTQYF	TGCGCCAGCAGCCCCGAGCGGGGACAGCTTAGGGGAGATACGCAGTATTTT
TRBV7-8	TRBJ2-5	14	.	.	CASSLTRQVGFHDF	TGTGCCAGCAGCCTCACGAGACAGGTGGGGTTTCATGACTTC
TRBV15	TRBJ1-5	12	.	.	CATSRVGHPQHF	TGTGCCACCAGCAGAGTCGGGCATCCCCAGCATTTT
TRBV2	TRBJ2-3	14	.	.	CASKERVGKDTQYF	TGTGCCAGCAAGGAGCGGGTAGGGAAAGATACGCAGTATTTT
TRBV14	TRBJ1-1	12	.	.	CASSQGTVNAFF	TGTGCCAGCAGCCAGGGGACCGTGAACGCTTTCTTT
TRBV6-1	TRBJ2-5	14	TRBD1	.	CASSSGTGGETQYF	TGTGCCAGCAGTTCCGGTACAGGGGGAGAGACCCAGTACTTC